This T cell receptor beta chain was observed in a study of blood T cell repertoires in COVID-19. As for the study in general: Acute-phase and convalescent COVID-19 samples originated in the United States, Italy and Spain.

Looked up from germline, CDR1 is SGHRS and CDR2 is YFSETQ. This CDR3 region has 14 residues. Trimming removed 0 bases from V and 3 bases from J, with 6 bases in between. Original methodology: Reference gene primer amplification yielded estimated nucleated cell counts. Method: immunoSEQ multiplex PCR; TCRdb's copy keeps in-frame clones and lacks some. The D gene and trimming were derived from the DNA, and the V and J assignments and clone size from that table. The sample gives around 200,000 clones, approximately 85% of which show up once; almost 5% is in the top ten. The sequence was collected from a woman of 80 years or more with acute or convalescent COVID-19. Sample: peripheral blood. The chain uses TRBV5-1 and TRBJ2-2; no reliable D call. CDR3 nucleotides: TGCGCCAGCAGCTTGGGGCAGTACACCGGGGAGCTGTTTTTT. It codes for CASSLGQYTGELFF. The variable domain in full, with the rest retrieved from reference TRBV5-1 and TRBJ2-2, is KAGVTQTPRYLIKTRGQQVTLSCSPISGHRSVSWYQQTPGQGLQFLFEYFSETQRNKGNFPGRFSGRQFSNSRSEMNVSTLELGDSALYLCASSLGQYTGELFFGEGSRLTVL.